This record concerns one T cell receptor beta chain sequence. What it recognizes is unknown. The data stem from a study of T cells in Graves' hyperthyroidism and ophthalmopathy. TCR beta CDR3 regions were amplified from RNA transcripts. HTBI primers drove first-round RT-PCR of the TCR CDR3. One entry per CDR3 protein, called by TCRdb with MiXCR from the multiplex PCR reads. This sample has around 340,000 distinct CDR3 sequences; approximately 18% occur once, and the top ten carry under 55%. Whole-study findings and limits: Stable hyperthyroidism was told apart from ophthalmopathy by a model built on 13 V-J features. Most expanded thyroid clonotypes above 0.001 also appeared in blood.

Germline V lookup: CDR1 DFQATT, CDR2 SNEGSKA (reference sequence). After removal of 4 bases from V and 2 bases from J, the junction contained 4 bases not matched to a gene. This CDR3 contains 13 residues. The diagnostic basis comprised clinical symptoms, serum thyroxine and TRAb, thyroid ultrasound and orbital computed tomography. PBMCs were collected from an approximately 9.3 ml volume of fresh peripheral blood. The sample was blood. The TCR sequence derives from a woman aged 50 to 65 with Graves' hyperthyroidism. This chain links TRBV20-1 with TRBJ1-2, with 7 positions matching TRBD1. Here the CDR3 reads CSATDRENYGYTF. CDR3 coding DNA: TGCAGTGCTACCGACAGGGAAAACTATGGCTACACCTTC.